The TCR beta chain under discussion was sequenced for a study of post-analysis software for immune sequencing data. Comment on this clonotype: Its antigen remains unidentified.

Overall study findings and caveats: Patients with multiple sclerosis recorded significantly lower normalized Chao1 diversity than controls, the study found. Patients carried several TRBV segments more frequently than controls did, and TRBV5-6, TRBV5-1 and TRBV20-1 were among them.

The TCR beta cDNA libraries contained unique molecular identifiers. Each CDR3 protein gets one entry after TCRdb re-called the PCR reads with MiXCR. The table shows about 820,000 distinct CDR3 sequences, with about 57% occurring only once. The germline V and J ends were trimmed by 5 bases and 3 bases, with 13 bases remaining between them. Per germline, CDR1 DFQATT and CDR2 SNEGSKA (reference sequence). The CDR3 has 13 amino acids. Specimen: blood. The sequence was obtained from a girl aged 5 to 17 with multiple sclerosis. This rearrangement joins TRBV20-1 to TRBJ1-2; the D gene is possibly TRBD1 (6 bases). Here the CDR3 DNA reads TGCAGTGCTGAGAACAGGGACTACTATGGCTACACCTTC. Amino acids: CSAENRDYYGYTF.